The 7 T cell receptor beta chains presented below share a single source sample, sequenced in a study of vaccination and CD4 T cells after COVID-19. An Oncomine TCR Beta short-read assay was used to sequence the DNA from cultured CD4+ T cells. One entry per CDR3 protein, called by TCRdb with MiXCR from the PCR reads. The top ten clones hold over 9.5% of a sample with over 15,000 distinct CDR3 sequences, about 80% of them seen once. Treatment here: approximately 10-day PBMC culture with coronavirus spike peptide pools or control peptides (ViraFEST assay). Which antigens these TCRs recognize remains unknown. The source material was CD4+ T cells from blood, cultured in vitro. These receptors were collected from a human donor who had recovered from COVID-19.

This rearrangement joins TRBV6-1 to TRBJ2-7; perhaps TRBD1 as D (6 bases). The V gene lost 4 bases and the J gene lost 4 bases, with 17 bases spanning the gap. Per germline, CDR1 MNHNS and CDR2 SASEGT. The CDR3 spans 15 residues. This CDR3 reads CASSGVRAGEYEQYF. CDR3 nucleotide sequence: TGTGCCAGCAGTGGGGTTCGGGCAGGGGAGTACGAGCAGTACTTC.

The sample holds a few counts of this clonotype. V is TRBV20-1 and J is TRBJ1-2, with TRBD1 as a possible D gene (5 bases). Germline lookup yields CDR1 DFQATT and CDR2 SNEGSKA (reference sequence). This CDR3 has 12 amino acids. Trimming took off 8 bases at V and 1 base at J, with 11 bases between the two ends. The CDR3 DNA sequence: TGCAGTACCCCACAGGATAACTATGGCTACACCTTC. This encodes CSTPQDNYGYTF.

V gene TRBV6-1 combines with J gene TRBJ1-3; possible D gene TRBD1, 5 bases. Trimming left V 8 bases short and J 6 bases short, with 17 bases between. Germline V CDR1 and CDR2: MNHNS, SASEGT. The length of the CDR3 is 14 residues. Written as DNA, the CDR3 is TGTGCCAGCCAAGTCCGCCCAGGGTTAAACACCATATATTTT. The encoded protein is CASQVRPGLNTIYF.

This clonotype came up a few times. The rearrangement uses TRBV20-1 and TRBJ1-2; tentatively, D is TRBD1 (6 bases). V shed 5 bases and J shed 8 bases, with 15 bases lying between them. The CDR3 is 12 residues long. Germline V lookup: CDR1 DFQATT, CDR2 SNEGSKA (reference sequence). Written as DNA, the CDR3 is TGCAGTGCTCCAACAGGGCAAGGCGGCTACACCTTC. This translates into CSAPTGQGGYTF.

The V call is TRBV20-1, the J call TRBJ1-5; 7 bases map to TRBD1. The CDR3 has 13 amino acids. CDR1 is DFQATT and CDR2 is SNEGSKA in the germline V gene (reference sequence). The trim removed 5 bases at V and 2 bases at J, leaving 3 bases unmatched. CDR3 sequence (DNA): TGCAGTGCTCCCAGGGGGGGCAATCAGCCCCAGCATTTT. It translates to CSAPRGGNQPQHF.

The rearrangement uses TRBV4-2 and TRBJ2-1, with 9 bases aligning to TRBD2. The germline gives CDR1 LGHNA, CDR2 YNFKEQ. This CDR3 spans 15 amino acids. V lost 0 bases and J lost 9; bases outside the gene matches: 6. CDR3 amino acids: CASSQEGAGGGEQFF. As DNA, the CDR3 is TGTGCCAGCAGCCAAGAAGGGGCGGGAGGGGGTGAGCAGTTCTTC.

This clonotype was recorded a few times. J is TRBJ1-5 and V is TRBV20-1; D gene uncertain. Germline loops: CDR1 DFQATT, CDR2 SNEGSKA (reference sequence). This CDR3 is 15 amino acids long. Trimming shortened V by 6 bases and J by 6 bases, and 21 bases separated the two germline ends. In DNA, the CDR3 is TGCAGTGCCCTCCCTCGGGTCCCAACGGGTCAGCCCCAGCATTTT. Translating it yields CSALPRVPTGQPQHF.